This T cell receptor beta chain appears in the sequencing data of a study of blood T cell repertoires in COVID-19. Study information: T cells, B-cell-depleted T cells, or PBMCs supplied cDNA or gDNA.

This CDR3 has 18 residues. J lost 2 bases, V lost 4 bases, and 9 bases had no gene match. Germline-derived CDR1 and CDR2 are SGDLS and YYNGEE. TCRdb's table, derived via immunoSEQ multiplex PCR, lists solely in-frame clones and lacks some. The sample lists some 220,000 clones, 75% to 85% occurring once. The clonotype comes from a woman in her twenties or thirties with COVID-19, enrolled during active disease. V and J are TRBV9 and TRBJ2-7; the match to TRBD2 covers 16 bases. The sequencing sample was made of peripheral blood. The CDR3 DNA is TGTGCCAGCAGCCCGGGACTAGCGGGGGGGCCGAATGCCTACGAGCAGTACTTC. It encodes CASSPGLAGGPNAYEQYF.